This TCR beta chain was identified during a study of OX40 agonist ivuxolimab in advanced cancers. Findings and limits, study-wide: Clonal expansion among partial responders at 0.1-3.0 mg/kg ranked near the lowest.

Trimming pared 3 bases from V and 1 base from J, leaving 6 bases between. This CDR3 comprises 13 residues. Germline CDR1 is WSHSY and CDR2 is SAAADI. At baseline, cycle 4 day 1, and cycle 7 day 1, blood was sampled. This clone was detected only a few times. Its cognate antigen is unknown. TCRdb's table, derived via immunoSEQ multiplex PCR, lists solely in-frame clones and lacks some. The sample has more than 70,000 clones; 81% are singletons. This TCR derives from an adult with an advanced solid tumor such as melanoma, head and neck, liver or kidney cancer. The gene calls are TRBV10-2 and TRBJ1-1; tentative D call: TRBD1 (5 bases). The material sequenced was CD4+ or CD8+ T cells sorted from blood, taken in a trial of the OX40 agonist ivuxolimab. The CDR3 coding sequence is TGCGCCAGCAGTGATAGGGGGAACACTGAAGCTTTCTTT. Encoded protein: CASSDRGNTEAFF.